The 9 T cell receptor beta chains presented below share a single source sample, sequenced in a study of early T cells in non-severe SARS-CoV-2 infection. From the 5' RACE reads, TCRdb called clonotypes with MiXCR, one entry per CDR3 protein. The sample holds around 29,000 distinct CDR3 sequences, roughly 5.6% seen once. The specimen was whole blood. The source of these receptors is an adult who was a healthcare worker with PCR-confirmed SARS-CoV-2 infection or an uninfected control (not recorded which).

By frequency in the sample, this clonotype is medium-sized. The J gene is TRBJ1-2, the V gene TRBV29-1; weak D call: TRBD1 (5 bases). CDR3 length: 12 amino acids. Trimming stripped 1 base from V and 4 bases from J, with 7 bases between. CDR1 and CDR2 from the germline V gene are SQVTM and ANQGSEA. DNA of the CDR3: TGCAGCGTTGAAGCAGGGAGCTATGGCTACACCTTC. Its protein is CSVEAGSYGYTF. Filled out from reference TRBV29-1 and TRBJ1-2, the complete variable domain reads SAVISQKPSRDICQRGTSLTIQCQVDSQVTMMFWYRQQPGQSLTLIATANQGSEATYESGFVIDKFPISRPNLTFSTLTVSNMSPEDSSIYLCSVEAGSYGYTFGSGTRLTVV.

This clonotype showed up many times. Here the CDR3 reads CASSVSLLPDGELFF. The DNA for the CDR3 is TGTGCCAGCAGCGTATCCCTTCTTCCAGACGGGGAGCTGTTTTTT. The chain links TRBV9 to TRBJ2-2; D unresolved. The CDR3 has 15 residues. The ends were cut back, 1 base at V and 7 bases at J, with 14 bases in the middle. Germline CDR1 reads SGDLS; CDR2 reads YYNGEE.

The table lists this clonotype with many counts. The chain recombines TRBV5-1 with TRBJ1-5, with D maybe TRBD1 (5 bases). Germline CDR1 SGHRS, CDR2 YFSETQ. The V end was cut by 0 bases, the J end by 0 bases, with 7 bases between. CDR3 length: 15 amino acids. The CDR3 loop is CASSLGQNSNQPQHF. CDR3 coding DNA: TGCGCCAGCAGCTTGGGACAGAATAGCAATCAGCCCCAGCATTTT. Looking up the rest from reference TRBV5-1 and TRBJ1-5 gives the full variable domain: KAGVTQTPRYLIKTRGQQVTLSCSPISGHRSVSWYQQTPGQGLQFLFEYFSETQRNKGNFPGRFSGRQFSNSRSEMNVSTLELGDSALYLCASSLGQNSNQPQHFGDGTRLSIL.

The rearrangement uses TRBV9 and TRBJ1-3; 7 bases align to TRBD1. The junction had 3 bases not matched to a gene; V was cut back by 4 bases and J by 2 bases. Per the germline V gene, CDR1 is SGDLS and CDR2 is YYNGEE. The CDR3 is 14 amino acids. CDR3 DNA sequence: TGTGCCAGCAGCAATACAGGGGCTGGAAACACCATATATTTT. Translation: CASSNTGAGNTIYF.

This clonotype occurred many times. The gene calls are TRBV27 and TRBJ2-1, with 8 bases that match TRBD2. This CDR3 contains 12 residues. The germline gives CDR1 MNHEY, CDR2 SMNVEV (reference sequence). Trimming at V came to 6 bases and at J to 6 bases, leaving 1 base not matched to a gene. DNA of the CDR3: TGTGCCAGCAGCACTAGCGGCAATGAGCAGTTCTTC. Translating gives CASSTSGNEQFF.

This clonotype was counted many times. CDR3 bases: TGTGCCAGCAGCTTAGATTTACAGGGGGCAAGAAAACTGTTTTTT. Translated: CASSLDLQGARKLFF. The chain has TRBV11-2 and TRBJ1-4, with TRBD1 matching over 9 bases. Germline loops: CDR1 SGHAT, CDR2 FQNNGV. After removal of 0 bases from V and 10 bases from J, the junction contained 6 bases not matched to a gene. The CDR3 is 15 amino acids.

This clonotype was seen ten or more times. This rearrangement joins TRBV27 to TRBJ2-7, with a possible D match to TRBD1 (6 bases). V gave up 5 bases and J gave up 3 bases, with 17 bases separating them. Germline V gene data show CDR1 as MNHEY and CDR2 as SMNVEV (reference sequence). The CDR3 covers 15 residues. The CDR3 loop is CASSPRPGQIYEQYF. The CDR3 nucleotides read TGTGCCAGCAGTCCGAGACCCGGACAGATCTACGAGCAGTACTTC.

This chain uses TRBV7-6 with TRBJ2-1, with D unresolved. CDR3 length: 15 residues. V lost 5 bases to trimming and J lost 7 bases, with 18 bases between them. Germline CDR1 reads SGHVS; CDR2 reads FNYEAQ. This CDR3 is CASSPIVSETNEQFF. In DNA form, the CDR3 reads TGTGCCAGCAGCCCGATAGTTAGTGAGACGAATGAGCAGTTCTTC.

There are many counts of this clonotype. The chain is built from TRBV5-4 and TRBJ2-3; D unclear. The V gene lost 3 bases and the J gene lost 0 bases, with 11 bases spanning the gap. CDR3 length: 15 residues. From germline, CDR1 is SGHNT and CDR2 YYREEE (reference sequence). CDR3 DNA: TGTGCCAGCAGCTGGCAGGCCACTAGCACAGATACGCAGTATTTT. This gives the protein CASSWQATSTDTQYF. Together with reference TRBV5-4 and TRBJ2-3, the CDR3 gives the full variable domain: ETGVTQSPTHLIKTRGQQVTLRCSSQSGHNTVSWYQQALGQGPQFIFQYYREEENGRGNFPPRFSGLQFPNYSSELNVNALELDDSALYLCASSWQATSTDTQYFGPGTRLTVL.